This T cell receptor beta chain was captured in a study of T cell repertoires in cytomegalovirus infection. For the study at large: From public TCR beta signatures came an indication of both CMV infection and matching HLA type. General study points: CMV carriers having the relevant HLA were flagged by cumulative public TCR beta family frequency. Ex vivo responses were dominated by HLA-C-restricted CMV-specific TCR beta clonotypes.

TCRdb reanalysed the reads using MiXCR and keeps one entry per CDR3 protein. The table lists nearly 650,000 distinct CDR3 sequences, roughly 24% of them singletons. Germline values: CDR1 DFQATT, CDR2 SNEGSKA (reference sequence). This CDR3 spans 12 amino acids. Turning to this clonotype: Its antigen is as yet unknown. At one boundary the junction diverges from the germline segment, which might be a read error.

The source is a human donor in good health (CMV status not recorded). Some clones in this sample may be carry-over from other donors' samples. The chain employs TRBV20-1 and TRBJ2-7; no reliable D call. The sample was CD8+ T cells from PBMCs. The CDR3 is CSASFSPYEQHF. CDR3 bases: TGCAGTGCTAGTTTTTCCCCCTACGAGCAGCACTTC.